This entry is about one TCR beta chain. Its target is not known. Trimming took 4 bases from V and 0 from J; bases not matched to a gene: 2. CDR1 and CDR2 from the germline V gene are LGHNA and YSLEER. CDR3 length equals 14 residues. The data are from a study of brain T cells in children with intractable seizures. Study results and limitations: Pre-surgery blood may have been undersampled, hiding some clones.

Sequencing used immunoSEQ multiplex PCR; TCRdb keeps in-frame clones, though not all of them. Counted here are some 62,000 clones, 95% to 96% occurring once; the ten biggest clones make up 0.35% to 0.4%. Sequencing was limited to surgery cases with top T cell transcript signatures in brain tissue. The rearrangement joins TRBV4-3 to TRBJ2-7; 8 bases map to TRBD1. The clonotype comes from a boy less than two years old with focal cortical dysplasia and intractable seizures. Sequencing used peripheral blood, obtained at surgery. The CDR3 region is CASSLGQVSYEQYF. The CDR3 DNA follows: TGCGCCAGCAGCCTGGGACAGGTCTCCTACGAGCAGTACTTC.